The rows below give T cell receptor beta chains drawn from one sample of a study of T cell responses to AZD1222 COVID-19 vaccine. Sequencing used immunoSEQ multiplex PCR; TCRdb keeps in-frame clones, though not all of them. The table includes approximately 160,000 clones, approximately 90% detected once. This specimen was peripheral blood, taken 28 days after the second AZD1222 dose. The receptors stem from an adult who received the AZD1222 COVID-19 vaccine. The CDR3 runs from the conserved cysteine through the conserved F or W. For some rows the clone size is stated as once, few or many, or as a class when expanded; others skip it.

CASRWAGQDREFF TRBV19 - TRBJ2-1
CASSLGVSNQPQHF TRBV6-5 - TRBJ1-5
CASSLSQRETQYF TRBV7-3 - TRBJ2-5
CASSQLSGVQPQHF TRBV4-1 - TRBJ1-5
CSASGLAGAEFYEQYF TRBV20-1 - TRBJ2-7
CASAGGPYRNTEAFF TRBV2 - TRBJ1-1
CATGIDPSSYNEQFF TRBV15 - TRBJ2-1
CSVSVTSAIYF TRBV29-1 - TRBJ1-3
CASGRGNSYEQYF TRBV6-5 - TRBJ2-7
CASNRGGAGTEAFF TRBV14 once TRBJ1-1
CASSGDIGDEKLFF TRBV11-2 - TRBJ1-4
CASSPGTGPSYEQYF TRBV9 - TRBJ2-7
CASSTGEKLFF TRBV6-6 - TRBJ1-4
CASSTRRGTHEQYF TRBV7-2 once TRBJ2-7
CASSYNRGGPTDTQYF TRBV6-6 - TRBJ2-3
CASGRAGTSYGYTF TRBV12-5 - TRBJ1-2
CASSYSGGDYGYTF TRBV6-5 - TRBJ1-2
CASSLVDRGDYNEQFF TRBV5-1 once TRBJ2-1
CASSYSRGRTEAFF TRBV6-5 once TRBJ1-1
CASSGLKGRGGFSNQPQHF TRBV10-1 - TRBJ1-5
CASSSRQYEQYF TRBV5-1 - TRBJ2-7
CASSLVYGGIGTTEAFF TRBV5-1 - TRBJ1-1
CASSVQVDTDTQYF TRBV7-2 - TRBJ2-3
CASSLDPGWAEAFF TRBV11-2 - TRBJ1-1
CASRNGSTDTQYF TRBV12-3/TRBV12-4 - TRBJ2-3
CASSPRESRYNSPLHF TRBV5-1 - TRBJ1-6
CASSRASVRSDEQFF TRBV19 - TRBJ2-1
CASSSDRANTEAFF TRBV19 - TRBJ1-1
CASTPSGQGYYTF TRBV5-1 - TRBJ1-2
CASSPLTASGANVLTF TRBV18 - TRBJ2-6
CASSPGQGADYGYTF TRBV18 - TRBJ1-2
CASLRDGGLMNTEAFF TRBV27 - TRBJ1-1
CASSQEVGLSDTQYF TRBV4-2 - TRBJ2-3
CSVVRGPNPNYGYTF TRBV29-1 - TRBJ1-2
CASSLGTHEPQHF TRBV7-6 once TRBJ1-5
CASSSRTGGLSGELFF TRBV27 - TRBJ2-2
CASSGGLAGTDTQYF TRBV18 - TRBJ2-3
CASSLRTGGEAFF TRBV7-3 - TRBJ1-1
CASSRTSGISSYEQYF TRBV7-9 - TRBJ2-7
CASSPAISGNTIYF TRBV3-1/TRBV3-2 - TRBJ1-3
CAISESGGVNTGELFF TRBV10-3 - TRBJ2-2
CASSESSLPGEQYF TRBV10-1 - TRBJ2-7
CASSQSSTGLAYEQYF TRBV4-1 once TRBJ2-7
CASSFGGGMQETQYF TRBV5-6 - TRBJ2-5
CASSALQAGDKGNTIYF TRBV25-1 - TRBJ1-3
CASSQELGLINEKLFF TRBV4-2 - TRBJ1-4
CASAHSDRETQYF TRBV4-2 - TRBJ2-5
CASSLQGASNTGELFF TRBV2 - TRBJ2-2
CASSQGGTGREAFF TRBV3-1/TRBV3-2 - TRBJ1-1
CASSRDREGGYTF TRBV5-4 - TRBJ1-2
CASRPTGSADTQYF TRBV13 - TRBJ2-3
CASTSLMNTEAFF TRBV6-5 - TRBJ1-1
CASSEMNTEAFF TRBV5-1 - TRBJ1-1
CASSPGTGDRGANTEAFF TRBV11-2 - TRBJ1-1
CASSQRGGSYNEQFF TRBV5-6 once TRBJ2-1
CASSTGGTGNSPLHF TRBV9 - TRBJ1-6
CASSPTSGGGIQYF TRBV27 - TRBJ2-4
CAISGGGLKDTEAFF TRBV10-3 - TRBJ1-1
CASSASGGAVETQYF TRBV25-1 - TRBJ2-5